This T cell receptor (beta chain) was found in a study of T cells in Graves' hyperthyroidism and ophthalmopathy. Amplification of TCR beta CDR3 regions used RNA as the template. When the TCR CDR3 underwent first-round RT-PCR, the HTBI primer set was used. MiXCR, applied by TCRdb to the multiplex PCR reads, yields one record per CDR3 protein. The sample has 300,000 to 450,000 distinct CDR3 sequences, just under 25% seen once. Germline-derived CDR1 and CDR2 are SQVTM and ANQGSEA. Trimming stripped 3 bases from V and 3 bases from J, with 9 bases between. The CDR3 is 12 residues long. V usage is TRBV29-1 and J usage is TRBJ2-7, with D hard to call. The specimen was blood. The origin of this receptor is a man aged 50 to 59 with Graves' hyperthyroidism. CDR3 residues: CSVESKNYEQYF. CDR3 nucleotides: TGCAGCGTTGAGTCCAAAAACTACGAGCAGTACTTC.